The T cell receptor beta chain described here comes from a study of blood T cell repertoires in COVID-19. Data came from immunoSEQ multiplex PCR; TCRdb stores just in-frame clones and leaves some out. This table has more than 95,000 clones, roughly 90% appearing once. The CDR3 is 14 residues long. The germline CDR1 and CDR2 sequences are LGHNT and FRNRAP. V shed 9 bases and J shed 4 bases, with 18 bases lying between them. The chain uses TRBV12-5 and TRBJ1-2, with D possibly matching TRBD1 (5 bases). Material for sequencing was peripheral blood. The sequence came from a man aged 45-60 years with acute or convalescent COVID-19. CDR3 coding DNA: TGTGCTAGCCCCCCGGGGGACTCGAGCTATGGCTACACCTTC. It encodes CASPPGDSSYGYTF.